One and the same sample provided the 32 T cell receptor beta chains below, sequenced in a study of blood T cell repertoires in COVID-19. Produced via immunoSEQ multiplex PCR; TCRdb's table is partial and in-frame only. The profile shows tens of thousands of clones, 75% to 85% of them singletons. Sequenced sample: peripheral blood. The origin of the receptors is a human donor in a cohort sampled during active COVID-19.

This CDR3 is CATSDPGTGAYEQYF. In DNA, the CDR3 is TGTGCCACCAGTGATCCTGGGACAGGGGCCTACGAGCAGTACTTC. J is TRBJ2-7 and V is TRBV24-1; 10 nucleotides match TRBD1. The germline V gene encodes CDR1 KGHDR and CDR2 SFDVKD. V was clipped by 3 bases and J by 2 bases; unmatched bases: 3. CDR3 length equals 15 residues.

The chain has TRBV27 and TRBJ1-4, with D possibly matching TRBD1 (6 bases). The CDR3 has 18 residues. V was pared by 1 base and J by 7 bases, with 22 bases between. Germline CDR1 is MNHEY and CDR2 is SMNVEV (reference sequence). The CDR3 protein is CASSLFSRGIRGGEKLFF. The CDR3 nucleotides read TGTGCCAGCAGTTTATTCAGTAGGGGAATAAGGGGGGGTGAAAAACTGTTTTTT.

This chain connects TRBV4-3 to TRBJ2-5; TRBD2 might be the D (7 bases). V was pared by 4 bases and J by 5 bases, with 14 bases between. There are 14 residues in the CDR3. Germline lookup yields CDR1 LGHNA and CDR2 YSLEER. The CDR3 sequence is CASSPTGRGETQYF. Written as DNA, the CDR3 is TGCGCCAGCAGCCCAACAGGGCGGGGGGAGACCCAGTACTTC.

This clone was observed a single time. The rearrangement links TRBV10-3 to TRBJ2-2; D is uncertain. This CDR3 is 16 amino acids long. Trimming removed 0 bases from V and 2 bases from J, with 10 bases in between. Germline V gives CDR1 ENHRY, CDR2 SYGVKD. In DNA, the CDR3 is TGTGCCATCAGTGAGTCGAGAGGTTCAAACACCGGGGAGCTGTTTTTT. It specifies CAISESRGSNTGELFF.

The CDR3 spells CASSPGQGNEKLFF. CDR3 coding DNA: TGCGCCAGCAGCCCGGGACAGGGTAATGAAAAACTGTTTTTT. The gene calls are TRBV4-3 and TRBJ1-4, with 9 bases that match TRBD1. Germline loops: CDR1 LGHNA, CDR2 YSLEER. This CDR3 has 14 residues. Trimming at V came to 4 bases and at J to 4 bases, leaving 1 base not matched to a gene.

The rearrangement joins TRBV4-3 to TRBJ1-4, with D possibly TRBD1 on 6 matching bases. V lost 3 bases and J lost 8, with 19 bases in between. This CDR3 has 16 residues. Germline-derived CDR1 and CDR2 are LGHNA and YSLEER. The CDR3 here is CASSHTRQAGMEKLFF. CDR3 coding DNA: TGCGCCAGCAGCCATACCAGACAGGCCGGAATGGAAAAACTGTTTTTT.

With regard to this clone: The junction and the germline gene differ at one end; a read error may be behind it. The chain couples TRBV3-1 (or the pseudogene TRBV3-2) to TRBJ1-3, with 8 nucleotides matching TRBD1. CDR3 size: 17 residues. Germline V gives CDR1 LGHDT, CDR2 YNNKEL (reference sequence). CDR3 nucleotide sequence: TGTGCCAGCAGCAAAGACAGGGGCATGGCCTCTGGAAACACCATATATTTT. The encoded protein is CASSKDRGMASGNTIYF.

CDR3 DNA sequence: TGTGCCAGCAGCCGACAGCCTGTGAGCTCTGGAAACACCATATATTTT. Amino acids: CASSRQPVSSGNTIYF. The gene calls are TRBV14 and TRBJ1-3, with a weak D call TRBD1 (5 bases). Germline V gives CDR1 SGHDN, CDR2 FVKESK. Trimming pared 4 bases from V and 0 bases from J, leaving 13 bases between. The CDR3 contains 16 residues.

The chain uses TRBV6-5 and TRBJ2-7; D gene uncertain. The germline V and J ends were trimmed by 2 bases and 3 bases, with 11 bases remaining between them. The CDR3 sequence is 14 residues long. CDR1 is MNHEY, CDR2 SVGAGI, per germline. This CDR3 reads CASSYPGGGYEQYF. DNA of the CDR3: TGTGCCAGCAGTTACCCTGGTGGCGGCTACGAGCAGTACTTC.

This chain joins TRBV7-2 and TRBJ2-1; 10 positions agree with TRBD2. Trimming cost V 5 bases and J 4 bases; bases outside gene matches: 8. Germline values: CDR1 SGHTA, CDR2 FQGNSA. The CDR3 sequence is 16 residues long. In DNA form, the CDR3 reads TGTGCCAGCAGCCGTCGACTAGCGGGTCGATACAATGAGCAGTTCTTC. Amino acid sequence: CASSRRLAGRYNEQFF. The full variable domain, with the rest looked up from reference TRBV7-2 and TRBJ2-1, is GAGVSQSPSNKVTEKGKDVELRCDPISGHTALYWYRQSLGQGLEFLIYFQGNSAPDKSGLPSDRFSAERTGGSVSTLTIQRTQQEDSAVYLCASSRRLAGRYNEQFFGPGTRLTVL.

The chain employs TRBV7-8 and TRBJ1-5; 7 bases fit TRBD1. CDR3 length equals 15 residues. Germline values: CDR1 SGHVS, CDR2 FQNEAQ. Germline trimming cut 2 bases from V and 7 bases from J; bases unmatched to any gene: 8. CDR3 residues: CASSLSRGQSQPQHF. CDR3 in DNA: TGTGCCAGCAGCTTAAGCCGGGGACAGTCCCAGCCCCAGCATTTT.

This sequence joins TRBV9 and TRBJ2-7, with D perhaps matching TRBD2 (6 bases). This CDR3 comprises 14 residues. The V and J ends lost 0 bases and 7 bases respectively, with 14 bases between them. Germline V gene data show CDR1 as SGDLS and CDR2 as YYNGEE. The CDR3, as DNA: TGTGCCAGCAGCGTAGCTGTGGAGGGGCGGGAGCAGTACTTC. This gives the protein CASSVAVEGREQYF.

The CDR3 here is CASSPSPGEETQYF. The CDR3 DNA follows: TGCGCCAGCAGCCCTTCCCCCGGGGAGGAGACCCAGTACTTC. The chain joins TRBV4-1 to TRBJ2-5, with D possibly matching TRBD2 (5 bases). This CDR3 is 14 amino acids long. CDR1 and CDR2 (germline): MGHRA, YSYEKL. The V gene lost 4 bases and the J gene lost 5 bases, with 14 bases spanning the gap.

The J gene is TRBJ2-5, the V gene TRBV19; D remains ambiguous. The CDR3 covers 13 residues. Germline V lookup: CDR1 LNHDA, CDR2 SQIVND (reference sequence). V was pared by 3 bases and J by 5 bases, with 10 bases between. CDR3 nucleotides: TGTGCCAGTAGTATGGTCGGTCTGGAGACCCAGTACTTC. It specifies CASSMVGLETQYF. Drawing the rest from reference TRBV19 and TRBJ2-5, the complete variable domain is DGGITQSPKYLFRKEGQNVTLSCEQNLNHDAMYWYRQDPGQGLRLIYYSQIVNDFQKGDIAEGYSVSREKKESFPLTVTSAQKNPTAFYLCASSMVGLETQYFGPGTRLLVL.

The gene calls are TRBV2 and TRBJ1-5, with TRBD1 matching over 10 bases. V shed 3 bases, J shed 5 bases, and the junction held 4 bases outside the gene matches. The CDR3 length is 15 residues. CDR1 and CDR2 (germline): SNHLY, FYNNEI. The CDR3 protein is CASSETGGEYQPQHF. In DNA, the CDR3 is TGTGCCAGCAGTGAGACAGGGGGCGAGTATCAGCCCCAGCATTTT.

V and J are TRBV5-1 and TRBJ1-4; 7 nucleotides align to TRBD1. With 0 bases clipped from V and 0 bases from J, the junction kept 5 bases outside the gene matches. Germline V gene data show CDR1 as SGHRS and CDR2 as YFSETQ. CDR3 length: 17 amino acids. In DNA form, the CDR3 reads TGCGCCAGCAGCTTGGCCCCTACAGGGGCAACTAATGAAAAACTGTTTTTT. Translating it yields CASSLAPTGATNEKLFF. Full variable domain (rest looked up from reference TRBV5-1 and TRBJ1-4): KAGVTQTPRYLIKTRGQQVTLSCSPISGHRSVSWYQQTPGQGLQFLFEYFSETQRNKGNFPGRFSGRQFSNSRSEMNVSTLELGDSALYLCASSLAPTGATNEKLFFGSGTQLSVL.

The chain has TRBV5-6 and TRBJ1-5; D is ambiguous. The V end lost 2 bases, the J end lost 6 bases, and 12 bases lay between the germline ends. This CDR3 spans 14 amino acids. Germline V gene sequence: CDR1 SGHDT, CDR2 YYEEEE. The CDR3 region is CASSFGYGVQPQHF. The CDR3 nucleotides are TGTGCCAGCAGCTTTGGGTACGGGGTTCAGCCCCAGCATTTT.

This chain links TRBV5-6 with TRBJ2-3, with D perhaps matching TRBD1 (6 bases). Trimming removed 2 bases from V and 4 bases from J, with 8 bases in between. The CDR3 length is 13 residues. CDR1 is SGHDT and CDR2 is YYEEEE in the germline V gene. In DNA form, the CDR3 reads TGTGCCAGCAGCTTTAGACAGGCAGATACGCAGTATTTT. Residues: CASSFRQADTQYF.

Judged by abundance, this clone is medium-sized. The chain joins TRBV7-3 to TRBJ2-2; the D is unclear. Trimming removed 5 bases from V and 7 bases from J, with 11 bases in between. The CDR3 covers 13 residues. CDR1 and CDR2 from the germline V gene are SGHTA and FQGTGA. CDR3 nucleotides: TGTGCCAGCAGCCCAAAGCTAGGCGGGGAGCTGTTTTTT. Its protein product is CASSPKLGGELFF.

This clone was counted a few times. The CDR3 DNA sequence: TGTGCCAGCAGTTATTCATCAGTCTCTGAAAAACTGTTTTTT. Its translation is CASSYSSVSEKLFF. This chain uses TRBV6-5 with TRBJ1-4; D is uncertain. V was cut by 3 bases and J by 7 bases, with 12 bases left in between. Germline lookup yields CDR1 MNHEY and CDR2 SVGAGI. The CDR3 sequence is 14 residues long.

The rearrangement joins TRBV12-5 to TRBJ2-1; 9 nucleotides line up with TRBD2. The CDR3 loop spans 14 amino acids. The junction had 6 bases not matched to a gene; V was cut back by 6 bases and J by 6 bases. CDR1 is LGHNT, CDR2 FRNRAP, per germline. CDR3 residues: CASGSGTSLNEQFF. CDR3 DNA: TGTGCTAGTGGATCCGGGACTAGCCTCAATGAGCAGTTCTTC.

This clone came up once. Germline and junction disagree at one end, which may indicate a read error. The chain recombines TRBV28 with TRBJ2-7; D may be TRBD1 (6 bases). The CDR3 has 13 residues. Germline lookup yields CDR1 MDHEN and CDR2 SYDVKM. DNA of the CDR3: TGTGCCAGCAGTTGGATATCTGACAGGCCGGGCGCCTTC. Its translation: CASSWISDRPGAF.

The CDR3 DNA sequence: TGCAGCGTTCCGGTGCTTGGAGATACGCAGTATTTT. Translating it yields CSVPVLGDTQYF. This chain links TRBV29-1 with TRBJ2-3; D uncertain. The CDR3 spans 12 residues. V lost 5 bases, J lost 5 bases, and 11 bases lay in between. Germline V gene data show CDR1 as SQVTM and CDR2 as ANQGSEA.

J is TRBJ2-3 and V is TRBV2, with D hard to call. Germline CDR1 is SNHLY and CDR2 is FYNNEI. The CDR3 totals 15 residues. The ends were cut back, 4 bases at V and 1 base at J, with 12 bases in the middle. DNA of the CDR3: TGTGCCAGCAGTGGGCGGTCGCCCCGCACAGATACGCAGTATTTT. Its translation is CASSGRSPRTDTQYF.

The chain couples TRBV15 to TRBJ2-5, with D perhaps TRBD2 (5 bases). CDR1 LNHNV and CDR2 YYDKDF come from the germline V gene (reference sequence). V lost 5 bases, J lost 5 bases, and 12 bases lay in between. The CDR3 consists of 13 residues. CDR3 amino acids: CATSPRGWETQYF. In DNA, the CDR3 is TGTGCCACCAGCCCTCGGGGATGGGAGACCCAGTACTTC.

The chain has TRBV30 and TRBJ1-5; no clear D. The CDR3 is 15 amino acids. The germline V gene encodes CDR1 GTSNPN and CDR2 SVGIG (reference sequence). V lost 4 bases to trimming and J lost 4 bases, with 17 bases between them. CDR3 sequence reads: CAWTIRGGPNQPQHF. The CDR3 coding sequence is TGTGCCTGGACCATCCGAGGAGGGCCAAATCAGCCCCAGCATTTT. The full variable domain, rest sourced from reference TRBV30 and TRBJ1-5, is SQTIHQWPATLVQPVGSPLSLECTVEGTSNPNLYWYRQAAGRGLQLLFYSVGIGQISSEVPQNLSASRPQDRQFILSSKKLLLSDSGFYLCAWTIRGGPNQPQHFGDGTRLSIL.

V gene TRBV4-3 combines with J gene TRBJ1-1; 9 bases are a match to TRBD1. This CDR3 has 13 residues. Trimming at V came to 4 bases and at J to 6 bases, leaving 3 bases not matched to a gene. Germline CDR1 is LGHNA and CDR2 is YSLEER. The CDR3, as DNA: TGCGCCAGCAGCCTCGACAGGGGGGCTGAAGCTTTCTTT. This encodes CASSLDRGAEAFF.

The chain couples TRBV3-1 (or the pseudogene TRBV3-2) to TRBJ2-1; a weak D match, TRBD2 (7 bases). Trimming took 1 base from V and 6 from J, leaving 19 bases between them. The CDR3 totals 17 residues. CDR1 is LGHDT and CDR2 is YNNKEL in the germline V gene (reference sequence). Here the CDR3 reads CASSQAPYREGRNEQFF. CDR3 coding DNA: TGTGCCAGCAGCCAAGCCCCGTACAGGGAGGGTCGCAATGAGCAGTTCTTC.

The chain carries TRBV7-9 and TRBJ1-1; D ambiguous. V shed 3 bases and J shed 0 bases, with 14 bases lying between them. CDR1 and CDR2 (germline): SEHNR, FQNEAQ (reference sequence). The CDR3 loop spans 16 amino acids. CDR3 protein: CASSFIVGRMNTEAFF. The CDR3 DNA sequence: TGTGCCAGCAGCTTTATTGTTGGGAGGATGAACACTGAAGCTTTCTTT.

The CDR3 DNA is TGTGCCAGCAGTTTGGGAGCGCCTATGAACACTGAAGCTTTCTTT. Translated, it gives CASSLGAPMNTEAFF. The chain combines TRBV27 with TRBJ1-1; D not certain. Germline V gene sequence: CDR1 MNHEY, CDR2 SMNVEV (reference sequence). The V end was cut by 3 bases, the J end by 0 bases, with 11 bases between. The CDR3 is 15 residues long.

The chain is built from TRBV10-3 and TRBJ2-2; D is uncertain. The CDR3 totals 17 residues. The germline CDR1 and CDR2 sequences are ENHRY and SYGVKD. With 7 bases removed from V and 6 bases from J, the gap between germline ends came to 24 bases. The CDR3 bases are TGTGCCATCACCAGCACGACGACGGGTCTGATGGCCGGGGAGCTGTTTTTT. This translates into CAITSTTTGLMAGELFF.

V usage is TRBV28 and J usage is TRBJ2-1; D uncertain. With 3 bases removed from V and 4 bases from J, the gap between germline ends came to 10 bases. The CDR3 spans 14 residues. The germline V gene encodes CDR1 MDHEN and CDR2 SYDVKM. The CDR3 loop is CASSFSRVYNEQFF. The CDR3 DNA is TGTGCCAGCAGTTTTTCCCGGGTATACAATGAGCAGTTCTTC.